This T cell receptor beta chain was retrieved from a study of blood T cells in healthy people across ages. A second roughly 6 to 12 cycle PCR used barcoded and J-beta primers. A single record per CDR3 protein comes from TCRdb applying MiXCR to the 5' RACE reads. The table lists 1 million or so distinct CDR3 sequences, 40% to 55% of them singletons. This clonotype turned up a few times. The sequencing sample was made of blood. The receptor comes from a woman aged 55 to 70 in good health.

CDR3: CASSQGRDSVSPEQYF. For the CDR3, the DNA is TGCGCCAGCAGCCAAGGGCGGGACAGCGTTTCCCCCGAGCAGTACTTC. The gene calls are TRBV4-1 and TRBJ2-4; TRBD1 might be the D (7 bases). The J call may not be correct, given that the DNA end is closer to TRBJ2-7. CDR3 length: 16 amino acids. Germline V gives CDR1 MGHRA, CDR2 YSYEKL.